This T cell receptor beta chain was obtained from a study of graft-versus-host responses after intestinal transplantation. For the study at large: All recipients got anti-thymocyte globulin induction, then tacrolimus and steroids for 2 to 4 years. Study-wide points: Some GvH clones were seen earlier in gut or blood, suggesting intestinal origin. Early post-transplant HvG declines were associated with peak circulating GvH clone levels.

A word on this clone: What it binds is unknown.

Clones were read by immunoSEQ multiplex PCR, and TCRdb kept only the in-frame ones, dropping some. The table lists under 65,000 clones, 90% to 95% of them singletons. Trimming at V came to 2 bases and at J to 3 bases, leaving 9 bases not matched to a gene. Germline V gene data show CDR1 as SEHNR and CDR2 as FQNEAQ (reference sequence). This CDR3 is built from 16 residues. This TCR came from a human donor who was the organ donor for an intestinal transplant. The J gene is TRBJ2-5, the V gene TRBV7-9; 7 bases align to TRBD1. The source material was unstimulated CD4+ T cells sorted from spleen or lymph node cells, sampled before transplant. The CDR3 spells CASSLRGQGVKETQYF. CDR3 nucleotides: TGTGCCAGCAGCTTAAGGGGGCAGGGGGTCAAAGAGACCCAGTACTTC.